The rows below give T cell receptor beta chains drawn from one sample of a study of blood T cell repertoires in COVID-19. Libraries were prepared by immunoSEQ multiplex PCR; TCRdb keeps only in-frame clonotypes and omits some of them. In the table there are about 160,000 clones, less than 85% of which are singletons. Sequences were obtained from peripheral blood. These receptors all stem from a woman aged 40 to 49 with COVID-19, enrolled during active disease. Each CDR3 is given with its conserved first and last residue. D genes are given only for firm matches. A clone size is listed for some rows: how often the clone was seen (once, few, many), or a class if it is expanded.

D: -
J: TRBJ1-1
size: -
V: TRBV18
CDR3: CASSQGFDTEAFF
DNA: TGTGCCAGCTCACAGGGGTTTGACACTGAAGCTTTCTTT

D: TRBD2
J: TRBJ2-3
size: few
V: TRBV7-9
CDR3: CASSSTSGNTDTQYF
DNA: TGTGCCAGCAGCTCGACTAGCGGGAACACAGATACGCAGTATTTT

D: -
J: TRBJ1-3
size: -
V: TRBV14
CDR3: CASSPGHSGNTIYF
DNA: TGTGCCAGCAGCCCGGGACACTCTGGAAACACCATATATTTT

D: TRBD2
J: TRBJ2-1
size: -
V: TRBV27
CDR3: CASSPGLVYNEQFF
DNA: TGTGCCAGCAGTCCGGGACTAGTCTACAATGAGCAGTTCTTC

D: TRBD2
J: TRBJ2-7
size: -
V: TRBV6-5
CDR3: CASSSTPAGGYEQYF
DNA: TGTGCCAGCAGTTCAACCCCAGCGGGAGGCTACGAGCAGTACTTC

D: -
J: TRBJ1-3
size: -
V: TRBV19
CDR3: CASGSGLFTIYF
DNA: TGTGCCAGTGGATCCGGGTTGTTCACCATATATTTT

D: -
J: TRBJ2-1
size: -
V: TRBV4-1
CDR3: CASSPISYNEQFF
DNA: TGCGCCAGCAGCCCCATCAGCTACAATGAGCAGTTCTTC

D: -
J: TRBJ1-1
size: -
V: TRBV9
CDR3: CASSVMLSTEAFF
DNA: TGTGCCAGCAGCGTAATGTTGAGCACTGAAGCTTTCTTT

D: -
J: TRBJ2-1
size: -
V: TRBV7-9
CDR3: CASSLARRLVSEQFF
DNA: TGTGCCAGCAGCTTAGCCCGAAGACTAGTTTCTGAGCAGTTCTTC

D: -
J: TRBJ2-7
size: -
V: TRBV7-8
CDR3: CASSLGQVYEQYF
DNA: TGTGCCAGCAGCTTAGGGCAAGTATACGAGCAGTACTTC

D: TRBD2
J: TRBJ2-7
size: -
V: TRBV19
CDR3: CASSRTSSYEQYF
DNA: TGTGCCAGTAGTAGGACTAGCTCCTACGAGCAGTACTTC

D: TRBD2
J: TRBJ2-7
size: -
V: TRBV18
CDR3: CASSPRVLAGATEQYF
DNA: TGTGCCAGCTCACCACGGGTTCTAGCGGGAGCAACCGAGCAGTACTTC

D: -
J: TRBJ2-3
size: -
V: TRBV7-3
CDR3: CASSLMGSRADTQYF
DNA: TGTGCCAGCAGCTTAATGGGGTCCAGGGCAGATACGCAGTATTTT

D: -
J: TRBJ1-1
size: -
V: TRBV6-1
CDR3: CASSEGRADTEAFF
DNA: TGTGCCAGCAGTGAAGGCAGGGCGGACACTGAAGCTTTCTTT

D: TRBD2
J: TRBJ2-3
size: -
V: TRBV10-3
CDR3: CAISDGLAGRTDTQYF
DNA: TGTGCCATCAGTGATGGACTAGCGGGGCGCACAGATACGCAGTATTTT

D: -
J: TRBJ2-5
size: -
V: TRBV18
CDR3: CASSPEAGPQETQYF
DNA: TGTGCCAGCTCACCGGAGGCGGGACCCCAAGAGACCCAGTACTTC

D: -
J: TRBJ2-7
size: -
V: TRBV5-1
CDR3: CASSPGRIPRYEQYF
DNA: TGCGCCAGCAGCCCAGGGAGGATCCCGCGCTACGAGCAGTACTTC

D: -
J: TRBJ2-1
size: -
V: TRBV27
CDR3: CASSLSISGGRSSYNEQFF
DNA: TGTGCCAGCAGTTTATCGATATCGGGGGGCAGGAGCTCCTACAATGAGCAGTTCTTC

D: -
J: TRBJ2-1
size: -
V: TRBV19
CDR3: CASRRGATPLSYNEQFF
DNA: TGTGCCAGTAGACGCGGGGCTACGCCCCTCTCCTACAATGAGCAGTTCTTC

D: -
J: TRBJ1-2
size: -
V: TRBV7-3
CDR3: CASSLTGHSGYTF
DNA: TGTGCCAGCAGCTTAACTGGGCACTCTGGCTACACCTTC

D: -
J: TRBJ2-3
size: -
V: TRBV19
CDR3: CASTTDISTDTQYF
DNA: TGTGCCAGTACCACAGACATAAGCACAGATACGCAGTATTTT

D: -
J: TRBJ1-1
size: -
V: TRBV28
CDR3: CATNTNTEAFF
DNA: TGTGCCACCAACACCAACACTGAAGCTTTCTTT

D: TRBD2
J: TRBJ2-3
size: -
V: TRBV9
CDR3: CASSESGGTDTQYF
DNA: TGTGCCAGCAGCGAAAGCGGGGGCACAGATACGCAGTATTTT

D: -
J: TRBJ2-3
size: -
V: TRBV5-4
CDR3: CASSLDYWGSTDTQYF
DNA: TGTGCCAGCAGCTTAGACTATTGGGGTAGCACAGATACGCAGTATTTT

D: TRBD2
J: TRBJ2-7
size: -
V: TRBV13
CDR3: CASSSIAGGFYEQYF
DNA: TGTGCCAGCAGCTCCATAGCGGGAGGGTTCTACGAGCAGTACTTC

D: TRBD1
J: TRBJ1-2
size: -
V: TRBV6-5
CDR3: CASRIPGQGYGYTF
DNA: TGTGCCAGCAGGATCCCGGGACAGGGGTATGGCTACACCTTC

D: -
J: TRBJ1-4
size: -
V: TRBV25-1
CDR3: CASSGIGQGRGKLFF
DNA: TGTGCCAGCAGTGGGATTGGGCAGGGAAGGGGAAAACTGTTTTTT

D: -
J: TRBJ1-1
size: -
V: TRBV28
CDR3: CASGTYRDEAFF
DNA: TGTGCCAGCGGGACTTACAGAGATGAAGCTTTCTTT

D: TRBD1
J: TRBJ1-3
size: -
V: TRBV3-1/TRBV3-2
CDR3: CASSLTGSGNTIYF
DNA: TGTGCCAGCAGCTTGACAGGGTCTGGAAACACCATATATTTT

D: TRBD1
J: TRBJ2-7
size: once
V: TRBV2
CDR3: CASSGRDSYEQYF
DNA: TGTGCCAGCAGTGGCCGGGACAGCTACGAGCAGTACTTC

D: TRBD2
J: TRBJ2-5
size: -
V: TRBV6-6
CDR3: CASKPGGLAAQETQYF
DNA: TGTGCCAGCAAGCCCGGAGGCCTAGCGGCCCAAGAGACCCAGTACTTC

D: TRBD2
J: TRBJ2-1
size: -
V: TRBV18
CDR3: CASSWGGEQFF
DNA: TGTGCCAGCTCATGGGGGGGTGAGCAGTTCTTC

D: TRBD2
J: TRBJ2-5
size: -
V: TRBV4-1
CDR3: CASSQEDARGGETQYF
DNA: TGCGCCAGCAGCCAAGAAGACGCCCGGGGGGGGGAGACCCAGTACTTC

D: -
J: TRBJ1-2
size: -
V: TRBV7-9
CDR3: CASSLGTDLHGYTF
DNA: TGTGCCAGCAGCTTAGGAACAGATTTACATGGCTACACCTTC

D: TRBD2
J: TRBJ2-3
size: -
V: TRBV7-9
CDR3: CASSLLAGGDTDTQYF
DNA: TGTGCCAGCAGCTTGCTAGCGGGGGGTGACACAGATACGCAGTATTTT

D: TRBD2
J: TRBJ2-2
size: once
V: TRBV2
CDR3: CASSEASRLAGETGELFF
DNA: TGTGCCAGCAGTGAAGCTTCCCGGCTAGCGGGAGAAACCGGGGAGCTGTTTTTT

D: -
J: TRBJ1-4
size: -
V: TRBV9
CDR3: CASSVQGRANEKLFF
DNA: TGTGCCAGCAGCGTACAGGGGCGGGCTAATGAAAAACTGTTTTTT

D: TRBD2
J: TRBJ2-1
size: once
V: TRBV18
CDR3: CASLGGEENEQFF
DNA: TGTGCCAGCCTGGGGGGGGAGGAAAATGAGCAGTTCTTC

D: TRBD2
J: TRBJ2-7
size: once
V: TRBV19
CDR3: CASSISSGSYEQYF
DNA: TGTGCCAGTAGTATCTCTAGCGGGAGTTACGAGCAGTACTTC

D: -
J: TRBJ2-1
size: -
V: TRBV25-1
CDR3: CASSEYRGGFDEQFF
DNA: TGTGCCAGCAGTGAATATCGAGGTGGCTTCGATGAGCAGTTCTTC

D: -
J: TRBJ1-5
size: once
V: TRBV27
CDR3: CASSFLNQPQHF
DNA: TGTGCCAGCAGTTTCCTCAATCAGCCCCAGCATTTT

D: TRBD1
J: TRBJ2-1
size: -
V: TRBV27
CDR3: CASTRTGSYNEQFF
DNA: TGTGCCAGCACTCGGACAGGTTCCTACAATGAGCAGTTCTTC

D: TRBD1
J: TRBJ2-1
size: -
V: TRBV6-1
CDR3: CASSDRDRVLGNEQFF
DNA: TGTGCCAGCAGTGATCGGGACAGGGTCCTCGGCAATGAGCAGTTCTTC

D: -
J: TRBJ1-3
size: -
V: TRBV7-2
CDR3: CASSLSGYSGNTIYF
DNA: TGTGCCAGCAGCCTGTCGGGTTACTCTGGAAACACCATATATTTT

D: TRBD1
J: TRBJ1-4
size: once
V: TRBV5-1
CDR3: CASSSGTGGEKLFF
DNA: TGCGCCAGCAGCTCTGGGACAGGAGGGGAAAAACTGTTTTTT

D: -
J: TRBJ1-2
size: once
V: TRBV9
CDR3: CASSVGDERERWFYGYTF
DNA: TGTGCCAGCAGCGTGGGAGACGAGAGGGAGAGGTGGTTCTATGGCTACACCTTC

D: TRBD1
J: TRBJ1-6
size: -
V: TRBV10-3
CDR3: CAISPTGTANSPLHF
DNA: TGTGCCATCAGCCCTACGGGGACAGCTAATTCACCCCTCCACTTT

D: -
J: TRBJ1-1
size: -
V: TRBV7-2
CDR3: CASSRSPMNTEAFF
DNA: TGTGCCAGCAGCCGTAGTCCCATGAACACTGAAGCTTTCTTT

D: -
J: TRBJ2-2
size: -
V: TRBV7-3
CDR3: CASSTRSGPVNGELFF
DNA: TGTGCCAGCAGTACTAGGTCGGGCCCCGTAAACGGGGAGCTGTTTTTT

D: -
J: TRBJ2-4
size: -
V: TRBV19
CDR3: CASSIDPGKNIQYF
DNA: TGTGCCAGTAGTATAGATCCGGGCAAAAACATTCAGTACTTC

D: -
J: TRBJ1-3
size: -
V: TRBV7-8
CDR3: CASSPGTGSVDTIYF
DNA: TGTGCCAGCTCCCCGGGTACTGGGTCTGTGGACACCATATATTTT

D: TRBD2
J: TRBJ2-1
size: few
V: TRBV3-1/TRBV3-2
CDR3: CASSPRASGTFDNEQFF
DNA: TGTGCCAGCAGCCCCCGGGCTAGCGGGACCTTCGACAATGAGCAGTTCTTC

D: TRBD1
J: TRBJ1-2
size: -
V: TRBV7-9
CDR3: CASSVRSVGTGDGYTF
DNA: TGTGCCAGCAGCGTCCGGTCCGTAGGGACAGGGGACGGCTACACCTTC

D: TRBD2
J: TRBJ2-3
size: -
V: TRBV20-1
CDR3: CSASGAGGTDTQYF
DNA: TGCAGTGCTAGTGGGGCGGGGGGCACAGATACGCAGTATTTT

D: -
J: TRBJ2-4
size: -
V: TRBV5-4
CDR3: CASSLALAGAKNIQYF
DNA: TGTGCCAGCAGCTTGGCACTCGCGGGAGCCAAAAACATTCAGTACTTC

D: TRBD1
J: TRBJ1-1
size: -
V: TRBV6-1
CDR3: CASSEAGRGTEAFF
DNA: TGTGCCAGCAGTGAAGCCGGCAGGGGGACTGAAGCTTTCTTT

D: -
J: TRBJ1-5
size: -
V: TRBV7-9
CDR3: CASTSNSNQPQHF
DNA: TGTGCCAGCACCTCCAATAGCAATCAGCCCCAGCATTTT

D: TRBD2
J: TRBJ2-7
size: -
V: TRBV27
CDR3: CASSFSGTSGSTWQQYF
DNA: TGTGCCAGCAGTTTTTCCGGGACTAGCGGGAGTACGTGGCAGCAGTACTTC

D: -
J: TRBJ2-2
size: -
V: TRBV7-3
CDR3: CASSHNQVKSNTGELFF
DNA: TGTGCCAGCAGCCACAACCAGGTTAAGTCGAACACCGGGGAGCTGTTTTTT